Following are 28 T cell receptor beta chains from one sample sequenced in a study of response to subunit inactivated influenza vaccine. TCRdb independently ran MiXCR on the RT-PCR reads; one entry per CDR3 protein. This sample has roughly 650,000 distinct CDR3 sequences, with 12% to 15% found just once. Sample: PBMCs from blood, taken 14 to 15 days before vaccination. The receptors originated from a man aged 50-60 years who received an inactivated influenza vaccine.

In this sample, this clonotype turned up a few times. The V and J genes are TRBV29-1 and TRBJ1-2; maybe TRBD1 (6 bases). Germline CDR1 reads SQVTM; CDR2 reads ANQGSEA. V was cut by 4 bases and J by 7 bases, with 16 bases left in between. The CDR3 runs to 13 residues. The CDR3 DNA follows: TGCAGCGTTGGGGGGCTGGGGGCCCTTGGCTACACCTTC. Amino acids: CSVGGLGALGYTF.

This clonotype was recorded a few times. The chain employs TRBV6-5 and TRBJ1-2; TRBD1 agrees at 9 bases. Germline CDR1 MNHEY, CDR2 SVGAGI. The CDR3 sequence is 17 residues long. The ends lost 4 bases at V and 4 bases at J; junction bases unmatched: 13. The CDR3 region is CASSSHAGQGRGYGYTF. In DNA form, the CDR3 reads TGTGCCAGCAGTTCCCACGCGGGACAGGGCCGGGGCTATGGCTACACCTTC.

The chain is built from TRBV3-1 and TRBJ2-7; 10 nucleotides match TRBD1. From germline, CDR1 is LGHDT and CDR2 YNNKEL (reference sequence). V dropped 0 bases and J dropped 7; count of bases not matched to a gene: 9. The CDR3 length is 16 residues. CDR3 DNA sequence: TGTGCCAGCAGCCAAGATGTAGGACAGGGGGAGTGGGAGCAGTACTTC. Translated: CASSQDVGQGEWEQYF.

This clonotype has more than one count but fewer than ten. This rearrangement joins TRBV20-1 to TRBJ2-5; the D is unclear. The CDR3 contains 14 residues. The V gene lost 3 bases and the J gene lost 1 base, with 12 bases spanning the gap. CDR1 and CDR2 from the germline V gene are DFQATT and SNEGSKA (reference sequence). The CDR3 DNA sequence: TGCAGTGCTAGTACCGCAGATACCCAAGAGACCCAGTACTTC. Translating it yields CSASTADTQETQYF.

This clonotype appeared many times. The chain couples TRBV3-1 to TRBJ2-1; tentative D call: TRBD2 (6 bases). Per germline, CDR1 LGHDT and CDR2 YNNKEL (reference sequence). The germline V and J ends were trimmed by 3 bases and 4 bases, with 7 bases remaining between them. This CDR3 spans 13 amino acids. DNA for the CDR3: TGTGCCAGCAGCCAGGGACTTTACAATGAGCAGTTCTTC. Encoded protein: CASSQGLYNEQFF.

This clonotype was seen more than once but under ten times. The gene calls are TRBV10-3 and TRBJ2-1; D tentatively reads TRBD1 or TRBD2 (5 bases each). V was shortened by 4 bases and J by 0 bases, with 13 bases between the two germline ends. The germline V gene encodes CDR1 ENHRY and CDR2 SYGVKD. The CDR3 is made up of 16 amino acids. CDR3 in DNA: TGTGCCATCAGTGGGACGAGGGGAAGCTCCTACAATGAGCAGTTCTTC. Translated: CAISGTRGSSYNEQFF.

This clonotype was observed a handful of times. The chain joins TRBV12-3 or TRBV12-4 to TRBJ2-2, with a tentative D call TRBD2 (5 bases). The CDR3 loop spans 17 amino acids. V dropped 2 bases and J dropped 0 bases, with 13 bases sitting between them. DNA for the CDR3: TGTGCCAGCAGTTTAAGTCTGCTAGCTACGAACACCGGGGAGCTGTTTTTT. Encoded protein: CASSLSLLATNTGELFF.

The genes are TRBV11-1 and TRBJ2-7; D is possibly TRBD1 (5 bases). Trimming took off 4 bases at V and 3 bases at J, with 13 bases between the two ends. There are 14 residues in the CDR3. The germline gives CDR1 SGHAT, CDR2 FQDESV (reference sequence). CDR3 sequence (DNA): TGTGCCAGCAGCTCCCTGGACACCCGCTACGAGCAGTACTTC. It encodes CASSSLDTRYEQYF.

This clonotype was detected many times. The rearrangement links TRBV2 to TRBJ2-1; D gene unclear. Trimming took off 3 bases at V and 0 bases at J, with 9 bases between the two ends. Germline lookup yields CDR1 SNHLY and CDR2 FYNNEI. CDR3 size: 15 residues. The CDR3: CASSDPKSSYNEQFF. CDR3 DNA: TGTGCCAGCAGTGATCCGAAGAGCTCCTACAATGAGCAGTTCTTC.

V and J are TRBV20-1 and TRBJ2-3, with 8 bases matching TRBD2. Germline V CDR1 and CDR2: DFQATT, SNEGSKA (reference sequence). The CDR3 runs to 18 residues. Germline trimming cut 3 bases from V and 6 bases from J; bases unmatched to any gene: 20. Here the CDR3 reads CSARPPGAGGVIGDTQYF. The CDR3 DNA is TGCAGTGCTAGGCCCCCCGGGGCGGGAGGAGTAATTGGTGATACGCAGTATTTT.

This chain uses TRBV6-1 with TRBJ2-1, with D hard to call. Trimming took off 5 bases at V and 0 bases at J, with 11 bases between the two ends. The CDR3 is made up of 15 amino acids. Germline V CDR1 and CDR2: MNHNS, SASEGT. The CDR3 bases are TGTGCCAGCAGTATAGGGTACAGCTCCTACAATGAGCAGTTCTTC. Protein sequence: CASSIGYSSYNEQFF.

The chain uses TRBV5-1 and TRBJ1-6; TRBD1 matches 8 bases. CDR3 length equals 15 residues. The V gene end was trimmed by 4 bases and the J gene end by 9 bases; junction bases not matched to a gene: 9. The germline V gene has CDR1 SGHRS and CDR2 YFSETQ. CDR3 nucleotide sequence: TGCGCCAGCAGCCCGCAGGACAGGGAGACTTCACCCCTCCACTTT. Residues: CASSPQDRETSPLHF.

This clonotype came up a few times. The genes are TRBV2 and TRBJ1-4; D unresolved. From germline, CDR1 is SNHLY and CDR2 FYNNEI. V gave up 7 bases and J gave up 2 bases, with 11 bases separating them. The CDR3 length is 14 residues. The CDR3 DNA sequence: TGTGCCAGCACGGAGACGCGGACTAATGAAAAACTGTTTTTT. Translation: CASTETRTNEKLFF. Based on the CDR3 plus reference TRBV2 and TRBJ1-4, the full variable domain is EPEVTQTPSHQVTQMGQEVILRCVPISNHLYFYWYRQILGQKVEFLVSFYNNEISEKSEIFDDQFSVERPDGSNFTLKIRSTKLEDSAMYFCASTETRTNEKLFFGSGTQLSVL.

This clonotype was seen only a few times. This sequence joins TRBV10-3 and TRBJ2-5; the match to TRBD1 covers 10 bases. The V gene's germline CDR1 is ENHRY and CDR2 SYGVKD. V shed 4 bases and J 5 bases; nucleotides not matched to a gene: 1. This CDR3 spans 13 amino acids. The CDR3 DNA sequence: TGTGCCATCAGTGGGGGACAGGGGGAGACCCAGTACTTC. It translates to CAISGGQGETQYF.

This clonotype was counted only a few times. The CDR3 DNA reads TGTGCCAGCAGTGATGGTATGAGAAGCTCCTACGAGCAGTACTTC. Its protein is CASSDGMRSSYEQYF. The V and J genes are TRBV12-3 or TRBV12-4 and TRBJ2-7; unclear D gene. V was cut by 5 bases and J by 0 bases, with 14 bases left in between. The CDR3 spans 15 residues.

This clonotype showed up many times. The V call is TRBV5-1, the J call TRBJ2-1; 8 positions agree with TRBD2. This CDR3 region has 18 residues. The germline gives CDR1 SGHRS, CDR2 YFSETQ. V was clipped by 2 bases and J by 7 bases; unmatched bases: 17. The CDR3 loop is CASSFNLPGSSGRNEQFF. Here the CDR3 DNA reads TGCGCCAGCAGCTTTAATCTACCCGGAAGCAGCGGGAGAAATGAGCAGTTCTTC.

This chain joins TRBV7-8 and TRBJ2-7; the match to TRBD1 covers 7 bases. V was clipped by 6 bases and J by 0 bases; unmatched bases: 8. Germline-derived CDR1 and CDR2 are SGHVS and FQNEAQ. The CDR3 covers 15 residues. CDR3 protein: CASRHYRGNSYEQYF. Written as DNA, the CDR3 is TGTGCCAGCAGGCATTACAGGGGCAACTCCTACGAGCAGTACTTC.

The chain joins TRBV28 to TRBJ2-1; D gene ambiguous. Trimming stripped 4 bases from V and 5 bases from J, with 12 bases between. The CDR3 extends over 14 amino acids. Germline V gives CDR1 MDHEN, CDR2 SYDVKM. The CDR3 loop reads CASSSPTGDNEQFF. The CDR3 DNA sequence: TGTGCCAGCAGTTCTCCGACGGGTGACAATGAGCAGTTCTTC.

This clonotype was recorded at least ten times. DNA for the CDR3: TGTGCCAGCAGTTACCATACGGTGCGGCCTTACAATGAGCAGTTCTTC. This gives the protein CASSYHTVRPYNEQFF. The chain joins TRBV6-2 or TRBV6-3 to TRBJ2-1; D gene uncertain. Between the trimmed V and J ends, which lost 2 bases and 4 bases, there was a span of 15 bases. Germline-derived CDR1 and CDR2 are MNHEY and SVGEGT. The CDR3 runs 16 residues.

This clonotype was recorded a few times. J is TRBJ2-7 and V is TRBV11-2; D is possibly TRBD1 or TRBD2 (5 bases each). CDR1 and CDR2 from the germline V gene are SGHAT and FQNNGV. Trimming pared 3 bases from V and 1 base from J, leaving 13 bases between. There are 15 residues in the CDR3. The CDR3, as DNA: TGTGCCAGCAGCTTGGGGGACGTTCTATCCTACGAGCAGTACTTC. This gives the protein CASSLGDVLSYEQYF.

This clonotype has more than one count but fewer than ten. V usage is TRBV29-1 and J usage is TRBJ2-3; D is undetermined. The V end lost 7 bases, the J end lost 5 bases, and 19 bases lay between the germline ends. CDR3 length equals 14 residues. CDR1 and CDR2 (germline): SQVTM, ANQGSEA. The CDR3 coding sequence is TGCAGCGCTGCCGGGCTAAGGAAGGGAGATACGCAGTATTTT. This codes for CSAAGLRKGDTQYF.

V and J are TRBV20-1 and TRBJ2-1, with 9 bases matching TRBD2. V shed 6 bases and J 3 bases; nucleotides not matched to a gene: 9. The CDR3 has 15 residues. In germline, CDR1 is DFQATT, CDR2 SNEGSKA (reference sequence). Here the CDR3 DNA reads TGCAGTGCCCCCAGGCCACTAGCGGGCTACAATGAGCAGTTCTTC. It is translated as CSAPRPLAGYNEQFF.

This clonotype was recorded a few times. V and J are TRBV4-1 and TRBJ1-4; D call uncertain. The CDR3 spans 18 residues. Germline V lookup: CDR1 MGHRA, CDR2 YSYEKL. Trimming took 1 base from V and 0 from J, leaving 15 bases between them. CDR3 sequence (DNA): TGCGCCAGCAGCCAAGGAATCCAAAGGGAGCCAACTAATGAAAAACTGTTTTTT. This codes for CASSQGIQREPTNEKLFF.

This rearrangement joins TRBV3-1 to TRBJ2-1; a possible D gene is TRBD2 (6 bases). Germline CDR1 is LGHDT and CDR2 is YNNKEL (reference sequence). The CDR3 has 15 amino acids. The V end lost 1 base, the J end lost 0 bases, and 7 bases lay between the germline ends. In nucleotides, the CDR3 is TGTGCCAGCAGCCAAGGCGGGGCCTCCTACAATGAGCAGTTCTTC. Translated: CASSQGGASYNEQFF.

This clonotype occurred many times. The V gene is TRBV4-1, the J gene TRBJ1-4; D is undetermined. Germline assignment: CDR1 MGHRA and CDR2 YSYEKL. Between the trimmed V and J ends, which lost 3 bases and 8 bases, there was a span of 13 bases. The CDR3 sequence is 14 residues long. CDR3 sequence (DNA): TGCGCCAGCAGCCAGGGTAGGGCTGGGGAAAAACTGTTTTTT. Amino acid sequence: CASSQGRAGEKLFF.

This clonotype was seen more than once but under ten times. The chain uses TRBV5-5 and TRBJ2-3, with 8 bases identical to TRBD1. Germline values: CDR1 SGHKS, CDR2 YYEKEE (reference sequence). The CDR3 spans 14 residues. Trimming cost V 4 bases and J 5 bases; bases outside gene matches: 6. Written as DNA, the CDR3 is TGTGCCAGCAGCGGGGTGACAGGGGAAGATACGCAGTATTTT. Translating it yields CASSGVTGEDTQYF.

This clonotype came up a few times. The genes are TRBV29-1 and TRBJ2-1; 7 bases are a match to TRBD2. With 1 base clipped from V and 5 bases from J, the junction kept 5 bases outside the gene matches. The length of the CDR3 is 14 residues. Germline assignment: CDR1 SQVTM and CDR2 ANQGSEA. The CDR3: CSVEVRLANNEQFF. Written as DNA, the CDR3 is TGCAGCGTTGAAGTTCGACTAGCCAACAATGAGCAGTTCTTC.

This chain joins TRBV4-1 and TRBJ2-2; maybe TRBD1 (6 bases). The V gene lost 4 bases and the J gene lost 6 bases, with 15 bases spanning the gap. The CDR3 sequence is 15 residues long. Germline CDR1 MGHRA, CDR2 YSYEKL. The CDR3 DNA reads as TGCGCCAGCAGCCTTCGACTACAGGGTTCCGGGGAGCTGTTTTTT. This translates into CASSLRLQGSGELFF.